Shown below are 30 T cell receptor beta chains from a single sample sequenced in a study of blood T cell repertoires in COVID-19. Only in-frame clones appear in the TCRdb table, and some are missing; sequencing was by immunoSEQ multiplex PCR. The sample lists 130,000 to 150,000 clones; around 90% were seen once. The sample consisted of peripheral blood. The receptors were sampled from a woman in her 50s with acute or convalescent COVID-19.

The chain joins TRBV6-5 to TRBJ1-2; 8 nucleotides match TRBD1. V was pared by 6 bases and J by 8 bases, with 5 bases of the junction left unmatched. This CDR3 has 12 residues. Germline CDR1 is MNHEY and CDR2 is SVGAGI. CDR3 in DNA: TGTGCCAGCAGATCCGGGACAGGCGGCTACACCTTC. It is translated as CASRSGTGGYTF.

The chain recombines TRBV7-8 with TRBJ2-7; D not resolved. The CDR3 consists of 13 residues. Germline CDR1 and CDR2: SGHVS and FQNEAQ. V gave up 2 bases and J gave up 2 bases, with 7 bases separating them. For the CDR3, the DNA is TGTGCCAGCAGCTTACGTACAGCCTACGAGCAGTACTTC. It encodes CASSLRTAYEQYF.

This clone turned up a few times. The V and J genes are TRBV3-1 (or the pseudogene TRBV3-2) and TRBJ1-4, with TRBD1 matching 9 bases. V was pared by 4 bases and J by 5 bases, with 2 bases of the junction left unmatched. CDR1 is LGHDT, CDR2 YNNKEL, per germline (reference sequence). The CDR3 contains 14 residues. CDR3 in DNA: TGTGCCAGCAGCCCGGGACAGGGCAATGAAAAACTGTTTTTT. Translating it yields CASSPGQGNEKLFF.

V usage is TRBV9 and J usage is TRBJ1-1; tentatively, D is TRBD1 (5 bases). The CDR3 consists of 15 residues. Germline V gene lookup returns CDR1 SGDLS and CDR2 YYNGEE. Trimming removed 0 bases from V and 4 bases from J, with 13 bases in between. DNA for the CDR3: TGTGCCAGCAGCGTAGGGGTAGGGAGGGGCACTGAAGCTTTCTTT. It specifies CASSVGVGRGTEAFF.

J is TRBJ1-1 and V is TRBV7-9; TRBD1 might be the D (5 bases). V lost 1 base and J 4 bases, leaving 16 bases between the germline ends. The CDR3 runs 16 residues. The germline V gene has CDR1 SEHNR and CDR2 FQNEAQ (reference sequence). The CDR3 sequence is CASSLVIGGRRTEAFF. CDR3 DNA: TGTGCCAGCAGCTTAGTTATCGGGGGACGTCGCACTGAAGCTTTCTTT.

This CDR3 reads CASSLAGGRTGELFF. In nucleotides, the CDR3 is TGTGCCAGCAGCTTAGCGGGAGGGCGGACCGGGGAGCTGTTTTTT. The V and J genes are TRBV7-9 and TRBJ2-2; 7 bases line up with TRBD2. V lost 0 bases to trimming and J lost 5 bases; unmatched junction nucleotides: 3. CDR1 is SEHNR and CDR2 is FQNEAQ in the germline V gene (reference sequence). The CDR3 runs to 15 residues.

This rearrangement joins TRBV5-4 to TRBJ2-7, with 13 bases fitting TRBD2. V shed 3 bases and J 0 bases; nucleotides not matched to a gene: 12. Germline assignment: CDR1 SGHNT and CDR2 YYREEE (reference sequence). The CDR3 runs 19 residues. CDR3 sequence: CASSSLDGTSGAHSYEQYF. The CDR3 coding sequence is TGTGCCAGCAGCTCCCTCGACGGGACTAGCGGGGCCCACTCCTACGAGCAGTACTTC. Full variable domain (remainder filled in from reference TRBV5-4 and TRBJ2-7): ETGVTQSPTHLIKTRGQQVTLRCSSQSGHNTVSWYQQALGQGPQFIFQYYREEENGRGNFPPRFSGLQFPNYSSELNVNALELDDSALYLCASSSLDGTSGAHSYEQYFGPGTRLTVT.

V usage is TRBV19 and J usage is TRBJ1-2; 7 bases fit TRBD1. The germline V gene has CDR1 LNHDA and CDR2 SQIVND (reference sequence). Trimming cost V 6 bases and J 4 bases; bases outside gene matches: 11. The CDR3 spans 15 residues. Here the CDR3 DNA reads TGTGCCAGTAGAATCGCCGGGGACAGCCTCTATGGCTACACCTTC. Translated, it gives CASRIAGDSLYGYTF.

The chain joins TRBV10-1 to TRBJ2-1; D unresolved. Trimming took off 5 bases at V and 6 bases at J, with 17 bases between the two ends. The CDR3 consists of 15 residues. The V gene's germline CDR1 is WNHNN and CDR2 SYGVQD (reference sequence). Here the CDR3 reads CASSPAERIPNEQFF. The CDR3 DNA follows: TGCGCCAGCAGTCCCGCAGAGCGTATCCCCAATGAGCAGTTCTTC.

This sequence joins TRBV7-3 and TRBJ2-4; 7 nucleotides match TRBD2. Germline V gene sequence: CDR1 SGHTA, CDR2 FQGTGA. Trimming removed 2 bases from V and 0 bases from J; junction bases left unmatched: 4. The CDR3 is 16 residues long. The CDR3 here is CASSLSSGLAKNIQYF. The CDR3 DNA follows: TGTGCCAGCAGCTTATCTAGCGGCTTAGCCAAAAACATTCAGTACTTC.

The chain links TRBV6-5 to TRBJ2-3; D is perhaps TRBD1 (6 bases). Germline-derived CDR1 and CDR2 are MNHEY and SVGAGI. CDR3 length: 13 amino acids. Trimming removed 6 bases at V and 6 bases at J, with 13 bases between. The CDR3, as DNA: TGTGCCAGCAGCCCCAGGGGCGGGGATACGCAGTATTTT. Translation: CASSPRGGDTQYF.

J is TRBJ2-1 and V is TRBV30; maybe TRBD1 (6 bases). V lost 7 bases to trimming and J lost 8 bases, with 21 bases between them. This CDR3 contains 14 residues. Germline V gene lookup returns CDR1 GTSNPN and CDR2 SVGIG (reference sequence). The CDR3 sequence: CASQPGDKGDEQFF. The CDR3 DNA is TGTGCCTCTCAACCAGGGGACAAAGGGGATGAGCAGTTCTTC.

V is TRBV5-1 and J is TRBJ2-7, with D possibly being TRBD1 (5 bases). The CDR3 loop spans 14 amino acids. CDR1 SGHRS and CDR2 YFSETQ come from the germline V gene. The V end was cut by 1 base, the J end by 0 bases, with 8 bases between. The CDR3: CASSLLQDSYEQYF. The CDR3 DNA reads TGCGCCAGCAGCTTGTTACAGGACTCCTACGAGCAGTACTTC.

This clone has just a few counts. This sequence joins TRBV3-1 (or the pseudogene TRBV3-2) and TRBJ2-2; 7 bases fit TRBD1. Per germline, CDR1 LGHDT and CDR2 YNNKEL (reference sequence). This CDR3 comprises 17 residues. Germline trimming cut 3 bases from V and 0 bases from J; bases unmatched to any gene: 7. The CDR3 region is CASSQGPGQSNTGELFF. DNA of the CDR3: TGTGCCAGCAGCCAGGGTCCGGGACAGTCGAACACCGGGGAGCTGTTTTTT.

This chain connects TRBV6-5 to TRBJ2-3; tentatively, D is TRBD1 (8 bases). The CDR3 consists of 14 residues. The germline CDR1 and CDR2 sequences are MNHEY and SVGAGI. Trimming shortened V by 8 bases and J by 4 bases, and 16 bases separated the two germline ends. The CDR3 spells CASANRGGADTQYF. The CDR3 nucleotides are TGTGCCAGCGCGAACAGGGGGGGGGCAGATACGCAGTATTTT.

This clone was found a few times. The genes are TRBV7-9 and TRBJ1-4; no definite D call. Between the trimmed V and J ends, which lost 1 base and 7 bases, there was a span of 7 bases. Germline CDR1 and CDR2: SEHNR and FQNEAQ (reference sequence). This CDR3 spans 13 amino acids. CDR3 sequence reads: CASSLGGSEKLFF. The CDR3 DNA reads TGTGCCAGCAGCTTAGGAGGGTCTGAAAAACTGTTTTTT.

V gene TRBV4-1 combines with J gene TRBJ1-1; 7 bases map to TRBD1. The CDR3 runs to 16 residues. Looked up from germline, CDR1 is MGHRA and CDR2 is YSYEKL. The J segment lost 7 bases and the V segment lost 2 bases, leaving 13 bases of the junction unmatched. CDR3 DNA sequence: TGCGCCAGCAGCCAACCGGGACAGCTCATTAAAGGTGAAGCTTTCTTT. This translates into CASSQPGQLIKGEAFF.

The J gene is TRBJ1-2, the V gene TRBV27; 10 bases are shared with TRBD1. In germline, CDR1 is MNHEY, CDR2 SMNVEV (reference sequence). This CDR3 has 15 residues. Trimming removed 1 base from V and 3 bases from J; junction bases left unmatched: 2. The CDR3 DNA reads TGTGCCAGCAGTTTATTGGACAGGGGGGACTATGGCTACACCTTC. Its protein is CASSLLDRGDYGYTF.

This rearrangement joins TRBV7-3 to TRBJ2-2, with a possible D match to TRBD2 (5 bases). The CDR3 covers 17 residues. Trimming took off 2 bases at V and 4 bases at J, with 17 bases between the two ends. CDR1 and CDR2 (germline): SGHTA, FQGTGA. The CDR3 DNA reads as TGTGCCAGCAGCTTACAAGGCCAGCGGACGGGCACCGGGGAGCTGTTTTTT. This sequence encodes CASSLQGQRTGTGELFF.

The V call is TRBV12-5, the J call TRBJ1-3; TRBD1 matches 8 bases. The CDR3 is 18 residues long. In germline, CDR1 is LGHNT, CDR2 FRNRAP. V lost 2 bases to trimming and J lost 5 bases; unmatched junction nucleotides: 14. In DNA, the CDR3 is TGTGCTAGTGGTTTGCACGTCCGGTGGACAGGGTTACGAAACACCATATATTTT. Amino acid sequence: CASGLHVRWTGLRNTIYF.

In its sample, this clone was seen once. The chain employs TRBV5-1 and TRBJ2-1, with TRBD1 as a possible D gene (6 bases). Trimming cost V 4 bases and J 10 bases, with 21 bases left between them. Germline values: CDR1 SGHRS, CDR2 YFSETQ. This CDR3 contains 15 residues. In nucleotides, the CDR3 is TGCGCCAGCAGCCGGGCCCCACAGGGTTTGGAGGAGCAGTTCTTC. It is translated as CASSRAPQGLEEQFF.

The V gene is TRBV14, the J gene TRBJ2-1; 11 bases map to TRBD2. V gave up 0 bases and J gave up 11 bases; unmatched junction bases: 9. This CDR3 is 16 amino acids long. Germline V gene sequence: CDR1 SGHDN, CDR2 FVKESK. Here the CDR3 reads CASSQDSGRGRRKQFF. The CDR3 region has the DNA TGTGCCAGCAGCCAAGATAGCGGGAGGGGGAGGAGAAAGCAGTTCTTC.

This clone has only one observation. V and J are TRBV9 and TRBJ2-1, with 10 nucleotides matching TRBD2. CDR1 is SGDLS, CDR2 YYNGEE, per germline. The V gene end was trimmed by 0 bases and the J gene end by 9 bases; junction bases not matched to a gene: 12. The CDR3 consists of 17 residues. CDR3 protein: CASSVAFPGTSVFEQFF. The CDR3 nucleotides read TGTGCCAGCAGCGTAGCTTTTCCGGGGACTAGCGTATTTGAGCAGTTCTTC.

V gene TRBV2 combines with J gene TRBJ2-1; 8 bases line up with TRBD1. This CDR3 has 13 amino acids. CDR1 is SNHLY, CDR2 FYNNEI, per germline. Trimming took 6 bases from V and 4 from J; bases not matched to a gene: 2. The CDR3 DNA is TGTGCCAGCAGGGGACAGGTTTACAATGAGCAGTTCTTC. This gives the protein CASRGQVYNEQFF. The variable domain in full, completed from reference TRBV2 and TRBJ2-1, reads EPEVTQTPSHQVTQMGQEVILRCVPISNHLYFYWYRQILGQKVEFLVSFYNNEISEKSEIFDDQFSVERPDGSNFTLKIRSTKLEDSAMYFCASRGQVYNEQFFGPGTRLTVL.

The chain is built from TRBV23-1 and TRBJ1-3; possibly TRBD1 for D (5 bases). TRBV23-1 belongs to the ORF category, with a function that is uncertain. Deletions cut 1 base from V and 4 bases from J, with 11 bases between. The CDR3 runs to 15 residues. The CDR3 region has the DNA TGCGCCAGCAGTCAATTCGAGGCAGGGGGAAACACCATATATTTT. This codes for CASSQFEAGGNTIYF.

This chain joins TRBV5-1 and TRBJ1-2; D not certain. Germline V gene lookup returns CDR1 SGHRS and CDR2 YFSETQ. V lost 0 bases and J 8 bases, leaving 8 bases between the germline ends. The CDR3 covers 12 residues. CDR3 in amino acids: CASSLDLEGYTF. DNA for the CDR3: TGCGCCAGCAGCTTGGACCTCGAGGGCTACACCTTC.

This clone appeared once. One junction end disagrees with the germline gene, perhaps due to a read error. The gene calls are TRBV28 and TRBJ2-7; 7 nucleotides align to TRBD1. This CDR3 has 13 amino acids. Germline-derived CDR1 and CDR2 are MDHEN and SYDVKM. This CDR3 reads CASILQGSYEQYF. DNA of the CDR3: TGTGCCAGCATTTTACAGGGGTCCTACGAGCAGTACTTC.

The chain carries TRBV14 and TRBJ2-1, with 8 bases matching TRBD2. The CDR3 covers 16 residues. Germline V gene sequence: CDR1 SGHDN, CDR2 FVKESK. V was pared by 1 base and J by 7 bases, with 9 bases of the junction left unmatched. The CDR3 is CASSQVGAGEGNEQFF. In DNA form, the CDR3 reads TGTGCCAGCAGCCAAGTCGGAGCGGGAGAAGGGAATGAGCAGTTCTTC.

The genes are TRBV10-1 and TRBJ2-3; 9 bases line up with TRBD2. The CDR3 has 17 amino acids. Losses at the gene ends were 0 bases for V and 5 bases for J; bases not matched to a gene: 9. Germline V gene lookup returns CDR1 WNHNN and CDR2 SYGVQD (reference sequence). The CDR3 DNA reads as TGCGCCAGCAGTGAGTCCCTCCTAGCGGGGAGATTAGATACGCAGTATTTT. Protein: CASSESLLAGRLDTQYF.

V and J are TRBV2 and TRBJ2-7; 8 nucleotides match TRBD2. The germline gives CDR1 SNHLY, CDR2 FYNNEI. CDR3 length: 15 amino acids. V shed 2 bases, J shed 4 bases, and the junction held 7 bases outside the gene matches. The CDR3 bases are TGTGCCAGCAGTGAAACGAGCGGGGGTACGTACGAGCAGTACTTC. Its translation is CASSETSGGTYEQYF. Full variable domain (rest looked up from reference TRBV2 and TRBJ2-7): EPEVTQTPSHQVTQMGQEVILRCVPISNHLYFYWYRQILGQKVEFLVSFYNNEISEKSEIFDDQFSVERPDGSNFTLKIRSTKLEDSAMYFCASSETSGGTYEQYFGPGTRLTVT.